Below, one T cell receptor (beta chain) is given with its context. Germline-derived CDR1 and CDR2 are KGHDR and SFDVKD. This CDR3 has 14 residues. V dropped 5 bases and J dropped 10; count of bases not matched to a gene: 7. Sequencing was performed with immunoSEQ multiplex PCR; in TCRdb, only in-frame clones are kept and a portion is missing. The data contain 150,000 to 200,000 clones, about 90% of them singletons. The data stem from a study of control samples from healthy donors and cancer patients. Source material: blood. The origin of this receptor is a woman in her twenties or thirties in good health. The V call is TRBV24-1, the J call TRBJ2-1; 10 bases are shared with TRBD2. CDR3 protein: CATSGGLAGEEQFF. The CDR3 DNA follows: TGTGCCACCAGTGGGGGGCTAGCGGGAGAGGAGCAGTTCTTC.